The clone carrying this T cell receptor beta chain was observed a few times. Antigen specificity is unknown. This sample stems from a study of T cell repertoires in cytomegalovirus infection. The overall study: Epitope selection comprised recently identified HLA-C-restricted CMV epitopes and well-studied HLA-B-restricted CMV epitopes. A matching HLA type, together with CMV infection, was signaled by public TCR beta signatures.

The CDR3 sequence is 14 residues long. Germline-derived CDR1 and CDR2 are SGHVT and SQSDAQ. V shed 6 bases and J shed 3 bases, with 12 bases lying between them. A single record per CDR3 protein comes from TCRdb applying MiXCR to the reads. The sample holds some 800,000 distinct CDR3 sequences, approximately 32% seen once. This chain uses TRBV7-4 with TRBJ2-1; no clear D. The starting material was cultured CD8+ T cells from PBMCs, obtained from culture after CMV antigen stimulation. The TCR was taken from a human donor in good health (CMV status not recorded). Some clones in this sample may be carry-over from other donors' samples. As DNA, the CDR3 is TGTGCCAGCAGATCCTCCGGCCGCTACAATGAGCAGTTCTTC. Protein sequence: CASRSSGRYNEQFF.